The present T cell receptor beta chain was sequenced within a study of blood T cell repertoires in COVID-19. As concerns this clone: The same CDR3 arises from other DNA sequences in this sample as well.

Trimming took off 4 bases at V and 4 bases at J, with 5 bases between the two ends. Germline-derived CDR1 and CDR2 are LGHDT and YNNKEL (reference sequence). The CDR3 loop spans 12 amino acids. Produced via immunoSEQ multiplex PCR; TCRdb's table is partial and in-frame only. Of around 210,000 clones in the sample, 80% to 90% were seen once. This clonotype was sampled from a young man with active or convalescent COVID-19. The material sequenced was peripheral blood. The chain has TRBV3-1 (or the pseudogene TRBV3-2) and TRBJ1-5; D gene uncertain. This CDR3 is CASSRPNQPQHF. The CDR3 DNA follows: TGTGCCAGCAGCCGGCCGAATCAGCCCCAGCATTTT.